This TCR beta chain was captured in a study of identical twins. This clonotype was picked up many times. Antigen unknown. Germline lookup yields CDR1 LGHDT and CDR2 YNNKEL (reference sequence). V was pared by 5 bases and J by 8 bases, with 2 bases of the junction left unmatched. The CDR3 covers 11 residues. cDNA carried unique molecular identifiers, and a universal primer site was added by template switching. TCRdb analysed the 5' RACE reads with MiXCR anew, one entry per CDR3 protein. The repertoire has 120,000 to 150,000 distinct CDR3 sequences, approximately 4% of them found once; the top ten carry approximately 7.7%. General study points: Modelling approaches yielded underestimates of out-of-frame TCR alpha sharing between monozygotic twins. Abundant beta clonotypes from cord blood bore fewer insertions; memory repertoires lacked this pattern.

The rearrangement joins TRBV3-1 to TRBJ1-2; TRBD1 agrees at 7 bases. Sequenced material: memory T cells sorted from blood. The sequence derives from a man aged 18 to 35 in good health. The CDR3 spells CASSWDSGYTF. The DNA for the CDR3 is TGTGCCAGCAGCTGGGACAGCGGCTACACCTTC.